Shown below are 19 T cell receptor beta chains from a single sample sequenced in a study of blood T cell repertoires in COVID-19. The protocol was immunoSEQ multiplex PCR, while the TCRdb copy is restricted to in-frame clones and leaves out a portion. This table holds roughly 230,000 clones, 65% to 90% found once. Material: peripheral blood. These TCRs come from a woman in her 50s with acute or convalescent COVID-19.

This chain links TRBV10-3 with TRBJ1-6; 8 bases fit TRBD1. Germline V gives CDR1 ENHRY, CDR2 SYGVKD. Trimming removed 10 bases from V and 5 bases from J; junction bases left unmatched: 4. The CDR3 covers 13 residues. DNA for the CDR3: TGTGCCACCGGACAGGGCAATAATTCACCCCTCCACTTT. Protein: CATGQGNNSPLHF.

The chain has TRBV28 and TRBJ2-3; 9 bases align to TRBD2. Germline V gene sequence: CDR1 MDHEN, CDR2 SYDVKM. CDR3 length: 15 residues. V lost 8 bases, J lost 0 bases, and 6 bases stayed unmatched. The CDR3 DNA is TGTGCCAGCTTAGCGGGGGATGCAAGCACAGATACGCAGTATTTT. Translating it yields CASLAGDASTDTQYF. The full variable domain, with the rest looked up from reference TRBV28 and TRBJ2-3, is DVKVTQSSRYLVKRTGEKVFLECVQDMDHENMFWYRQDPGLGLRLIYFSYDVKMKEKGDIPEGYSVSREKKERFSLILESASTNQTSMYLCASLAGDASTDTQYFGPGTRLTVL.

The genes are TRBV3-1 (or the pseudogene TRBV3-2) and TRBJ1-2, with 7 nucleotides matching TRBD1. Germline CDR1 and CDR2: LGHDT and YNNKEL (reference sequence). This CDR3 is built from 14 residues. The junction had 6 bases not matched to a gene; V was cut back by 4 bases and J by 4 bases. The DNA for the CDR3 is TGTGCCAGCAGCCCAACAGGGGTTAGCTATGGCTACACCTTC. Translated: CASSPTGVSYGYTF.

The V gene is TRBV27, the J gene TRBJ2-5; TRBD2 matches at 10 bases. Per germline, CDR1 MNHEY and CDR2 SMNVEV (reference sequence). The junction had 7 bases not matched to a gene; V was cut back by 5 bases and J by 4 bases. This CDR3 is built from 15 residues. The chain's CDR3 is CASSLSGRALETQYF. The CDR3 region has the DNA TGTGCCAGCAGTCTGAGCGGGAGGGCCTTAGAGACCCAGTACTTC.

The V gene is TRBV29-1, the J gene TRBJ2-2, with TRBD1 identical over 8 bases. V lost 6 bases to trimming and J lost 9 bases; unmatched junction nucleotides: 15. The length of the CDR3 is 15 residues. Germline values: CDR1 SQVTM, CDR2 ANQGSEA. The CDR3 sequence is CSVAPGTGSHRELFF. As DNA, the CDR3 is TGCAGCGTCGCCCCCGGGACAGGCTCCCACCGGGAGCTGTTTTTT.

The chain employs TRBV2 and TRBJ2-3, with D perhaps TRBD2 (6 bases). V dropped 6 bases and J dropped 0 bases, with 16 bases sitting between them. CDR3 length: 16 amino acids. Per germline, CDR1 SNHLY and CDR2 FYNNEI. The CDR3 bases are TGTGCCAGCAGCGTAAGGAGCGGGCTTAGCACAGATACGCAGTATTTT. Encoded protein: CASSVRSGLSTDTQYF.

This chain uses TRBV11-3 with TRBJ2-7; 10 bases line up with TRBD2. CDR1 and CDR2 (germline): SGHNT, YENEEA. CDR3 length equals 15 residues. V shed 1 base, J shed 3 bases, and the junction held 3 bases outside the gene matches. The CDR3 bases are TGTGCCAGCAGCTTAGGCCCTAGCGGGGGCTACGAGCAGTACTTC. Translating it yields CASSLGPSGGYEQYF.

The rearrangement joins TRBV5-8 to TRBJ2-1, with TRBD1 identical over 9 bases. The CDR3 is 15 amino acids. The junction had 6 bases not matched to a gene; V was cut back by 2 bases and J by 6 bases. Germline loops: CDR1 SGHTS, CDR2 YDEGEE. CDR3: CASSFRGTGFNEQFF. In DNA form, the CDR3 reads TGTGCCAGCAGCTTTCGCGGGACAGGGTTCAATGAGCAGTTCTTC. The full variable domain, completed using reference TRBV5-8 and TRBJ2-1, is EAGVTQSPTHLIKTRGQQATLRCSPISGHTSVYWYQQALGLGLQFLLWYDEGEERNRGNFPPRFSGRQFPNYSSELNVNALELEDSALYLCASSFRGTGFNEQFFGPGTRLTVL.

This chain uses TRBV28 with TRBJ1-2; the D is unclear. The V gene lost 2 bases and the J gene lost 7 bases, with 14 bases spanning the gap. The germline V gene has CDR1 MDHEN and CDR2 SYDVKM. This CDR3 has 14 residues. The CDR3 region has the DNA TGTGCCAGCAGTTTAGCCTGGGAGTCCCTTGGCTACACCTTC. As protein: CASSLAWESLGYTF.

The rearrangement uses TRBV6-4 and TRBJ1-2, with 7 bases lining up with TRBD1. The CDR3 is 14 residues long. Losses at the gene ends were 7 bases for V and 4 bases for J; bases not matched to a gene: 9. CDR1 and CDR2 (germline): MRHNA, SNTAGT. CDR3 nucleotides: TGTGCCAGCAAATTGCGCAGGGACAGCTATGGCTACACCTTC. Its translation: CASKLRRDSYGYTF.

The CDR3 region is CASSGQGTFTQPQHF. In nucleotides, the CDR3 is TGTGCCAGCAGCGGACAGGGAACGTTCACTCAGCCCCAGCATTTT. The V call is TRBV6-5, the J call TRBJ1-5; 8 nucleotides line up with TRBD1. CDR1 and CDR2 (germline): MNHEY, SVGAGI. J gave up 6 bases and V 6 bases, and 10 bases lay outside the gene matches. The CDR3 is 15 residues long.

This clone was detected only a few times. The gene calls are TRBV21-1 and TRBJ2-7; the DNA was not compared with TRBD1, the D call given in the table. TRBV21-1 is recorded as a pseudogene. The CDR3 extends over 21 amino acids. The CDR3 region is CASSKVSDRGSRGSPLVEQYF. CDR3 DNA sequence: TGTGCCAGCAGCAAAGTATCGGACAGGGGGTCTCGCGGGAGCCCCCTGGTCGAGCAGTACTTC.

On this clone itself: At one end the junction does not follow the germline gene, possibly because of a read error. The J gene is TRBJ2-7, the V gene TRBV25-1; 7 nucleotides line up with TRBD1. The CDR3 contains 11 residues. CDR1 is MGHDK and CDR2 is SYGVNS in the germline V gene. CDR3: CASREGQEQAF. CDR3 nucleotide sequence: TGTGCCAGCAGAGAAGGACAGGAGCAAGCCTTC.

This clone was seen once. The chain combines TRBV27 with TRBJ1-1; D is possibly TRBD1 (5 bases). The CDR3 length is 14 residues. Trimming removed 7 bases from V and 5 bases from J, with 17 bases in between. CDR1 is MNHEY and CDR2 is SMNVEV in the germline V gene (reference sequence). CDR3 in amino acids: CASNSYSGGTEAFF. The CDR3 coding sequence is TGTGCCAGCAACTCCTACTCGGGGGGGACTGAAGCTTTCTTT.

The V and J genes are TRBV29-1 and TRBJ2-2, with 7 bases identical to TRBD1. With 6 bases clipped from V and 6 bases from J, the junction kept 4 bases outside the gene matches. Germline CDR1 reads SQVTM; CDR2 reads ANQGSEA. The CDR3 contains 12 residues. CDR3 protein: CSVQQGPGELFF. The CDR3 DNA reads TGCAGCGTACAACAGGGGCCCGGGGAGCTGTTTTTT.

The V call is TRBV4-3, the J call TRBJ1-2; the match to TRBD1 covers 9 bases. Germline trimming cut 6 bases from V and 5 bases from J; bases unmatched to any gene: 10. Germline V gene lookup returns CDR1 LGHNA and CDR2 YSLEER. The length of the CDR3 is 15 residues. The CDR3 sequence is CASRYRDRVDYGYTF. The CDR3, as DNA: TGCGCCAGCAGGTACCGGGACAGGGTTGATTATGGCTACACCTTC.

This chain connects TRBV28 to TRBJ2-1; tentative D call: TRBD1 (6 bases). The germline V gene has CDR1 MDHEN and CDR2 SYDVKM. The V gene lost 7 bases and the J gene lost 7 bases, with 23 bases spanning the gap. CDR3 length: 16 amino acids. In DNA, the CDR3 is TGTGCCAGCACAAACGCAGGGGTGAGGCCTAGGAATGAGCAGTTCTTC. As protein: CASTNAGVRPRNEQFF.

The rearrangement joins TRBV11-2 to TRBJ1-3, with TRBD1 matching over 10 bases. The CDR3 extends over 15 amino acids. V lost 4 bases, J lost 2 bases, and 2 bases stayed unmatched. Germline CDR1 SGHAT, CDR2 FQNNGV. CDR3 nucleotide sequence: TGTGCCAGCAGCTCCGGGACAGGGGCTGGAAACACCATATATTTT. It encodes CASSSGTGAGNTIYF. The whole variable domain, remainder taken from reference TRBV11-2 and TRBJ1-3, is EAGVAQSPRYKIIEKRQSVAFWCNPISGHATLYWYQQILGQGPKLLIQFQNNGVVDDSQLPKDRFSAERLKGVDSTLKIQPAKLEDSAVYLCASSSGTGAGNTIYFGEGSWLTVV.

The V gene is TRBV6-4, the J gene TRBJ1-2, with a weak D call TRBD1 (5 bases). Germline CDR1 and CDR2: MRHNA and SNTAGT. The CDR3 consists of 13 residues. Trimming cost V 3 bases and J 7 bases, with 12 bases left between them. CDR3 in amino acids: CASSDSGVLGYTF. For the CDR3, the DNA is TGTGCCAGCAGTGATTCGGGGGTTCTTGGCTACACCTTC.